This T cell receptor (beta chain) was sequenced during a study of glioma-infiltrating T cells. Study details: Glioma patients had dexamethasone for six or fewer days before surgery.

Study conclusions and caveats: A blood CDR3 motif signature was depleted in highly divergent patients.

This clonotype was found a few times. Antigen unknown. Using RNA template, CDR3s of TCR alpha and beta were amplified with iRepertoire arm-PCR. Tissue mRNA or PBMC total RNA, roughly 85-450 ng, went into one-step reverse transcription and amplification. TCRdb called the multiplex PCR reads again in MiXCR, with one record for every CDR3 protein. This table holds more than 350,000 distinct CDR3 sequences, about 40% found once. Material for sequencing was glioma tissue, nonneoplastic brain tissue, or PBMCs (not recorded which). This TCR came from a human donor with low-grade glioma or glioblastoma, undergoing nonglioma brain surgery, or in good health (not recorded which).

The chain's CDR3 is CSARGGIAENLANTGELFF. CDR3 nucleotides: TGCAGTGCTAGAGGTGGAATAGCGGAGAACCTCGCGAACACCGGGGAGCTGTTTTTT. J is TRBJ2-2 and V is TRBV20-1; a possible D gene is TRBD2 (6 bases). Germline values: CDR1 DFQATT, CDR2 SNEGSKA (reference sequence). Trimming pared 1 base from V and 0 bases from J, leaving 21 bases between. This CDR3 contains 19 residues.